The TCR beta chain under discussion was sequenced for a study of T cell repertoires in cytomegalovirus infection. Study-wide results and caveats: The ex vivo response was dominated by HLA-C-restricted CMV-specific TCR beta clonotypes.

MiXCR, run by TCRdb on the reads, gives a single entry per CDR3 protein. Altogether 200,000 to 300,000 distinct CDR3 sequences are present, approximately 8.3% being singletons, with the ten largest covering more than 12%. The germline V gene encodes CDR1 MNHNY and CDR2 SVGAGI (reference sequence). V shed 5 bases and J 5 bases; nucleotides not matched to a gene: 9. CDR3 size: 15 residues. With regard to this clonotype: Its specificity is not known.

The chain uses TRBV6-6 and TRBJ2-1; 7 bases align to TRBD1. Material: PBMCs. This receptor was taken from a human donor in good health (CMV status not recorded). Some clones in this sample may be carry-over from other donors' samples. The DNA of the CDR3 is TGTGCCAGCAGTGCCCGACAGGGCAGGAACAATGAGCAGTTCTTC. Translating gives CASSARQGRNNEQFF.